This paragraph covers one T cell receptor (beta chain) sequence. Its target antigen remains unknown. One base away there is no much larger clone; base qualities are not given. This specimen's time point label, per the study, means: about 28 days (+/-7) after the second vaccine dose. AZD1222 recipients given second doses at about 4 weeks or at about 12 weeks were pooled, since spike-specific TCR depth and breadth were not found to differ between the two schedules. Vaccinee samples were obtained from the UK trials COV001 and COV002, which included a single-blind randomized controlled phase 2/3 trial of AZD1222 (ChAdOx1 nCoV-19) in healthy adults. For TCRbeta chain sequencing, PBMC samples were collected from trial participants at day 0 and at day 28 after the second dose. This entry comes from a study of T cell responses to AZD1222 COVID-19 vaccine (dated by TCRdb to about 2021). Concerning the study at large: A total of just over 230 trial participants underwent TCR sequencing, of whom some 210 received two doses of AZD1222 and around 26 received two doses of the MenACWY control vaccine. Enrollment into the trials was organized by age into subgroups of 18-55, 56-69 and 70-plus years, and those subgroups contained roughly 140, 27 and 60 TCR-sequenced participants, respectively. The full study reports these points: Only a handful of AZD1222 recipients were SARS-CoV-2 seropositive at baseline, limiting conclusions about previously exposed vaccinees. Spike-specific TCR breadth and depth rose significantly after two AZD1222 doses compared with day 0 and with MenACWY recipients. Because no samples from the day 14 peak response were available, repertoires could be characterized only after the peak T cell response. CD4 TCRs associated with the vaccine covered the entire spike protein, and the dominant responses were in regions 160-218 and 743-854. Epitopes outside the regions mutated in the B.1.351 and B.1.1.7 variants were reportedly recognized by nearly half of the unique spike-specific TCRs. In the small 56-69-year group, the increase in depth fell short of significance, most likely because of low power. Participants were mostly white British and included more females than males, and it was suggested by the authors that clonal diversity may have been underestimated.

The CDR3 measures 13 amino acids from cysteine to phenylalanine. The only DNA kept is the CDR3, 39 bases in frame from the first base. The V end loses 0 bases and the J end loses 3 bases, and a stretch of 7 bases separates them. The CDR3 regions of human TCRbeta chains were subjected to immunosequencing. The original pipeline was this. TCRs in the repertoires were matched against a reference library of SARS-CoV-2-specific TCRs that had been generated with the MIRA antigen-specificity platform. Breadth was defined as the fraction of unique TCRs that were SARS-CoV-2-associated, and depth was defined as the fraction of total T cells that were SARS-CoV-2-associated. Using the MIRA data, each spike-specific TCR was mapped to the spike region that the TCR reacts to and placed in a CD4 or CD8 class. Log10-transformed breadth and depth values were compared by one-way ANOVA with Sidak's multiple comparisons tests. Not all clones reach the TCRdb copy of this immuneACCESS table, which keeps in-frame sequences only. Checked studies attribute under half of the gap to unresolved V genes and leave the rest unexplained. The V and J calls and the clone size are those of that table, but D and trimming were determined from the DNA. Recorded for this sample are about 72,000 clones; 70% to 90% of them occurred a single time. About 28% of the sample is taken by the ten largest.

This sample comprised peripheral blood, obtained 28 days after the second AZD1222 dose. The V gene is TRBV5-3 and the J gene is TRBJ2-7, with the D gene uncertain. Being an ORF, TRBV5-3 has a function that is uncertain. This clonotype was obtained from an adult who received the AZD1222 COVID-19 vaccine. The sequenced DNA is TGTGCCAGAAGCTTGGCTAGTTTCTACGAGCAGTACTTC. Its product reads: CARSLASFYEQYF.